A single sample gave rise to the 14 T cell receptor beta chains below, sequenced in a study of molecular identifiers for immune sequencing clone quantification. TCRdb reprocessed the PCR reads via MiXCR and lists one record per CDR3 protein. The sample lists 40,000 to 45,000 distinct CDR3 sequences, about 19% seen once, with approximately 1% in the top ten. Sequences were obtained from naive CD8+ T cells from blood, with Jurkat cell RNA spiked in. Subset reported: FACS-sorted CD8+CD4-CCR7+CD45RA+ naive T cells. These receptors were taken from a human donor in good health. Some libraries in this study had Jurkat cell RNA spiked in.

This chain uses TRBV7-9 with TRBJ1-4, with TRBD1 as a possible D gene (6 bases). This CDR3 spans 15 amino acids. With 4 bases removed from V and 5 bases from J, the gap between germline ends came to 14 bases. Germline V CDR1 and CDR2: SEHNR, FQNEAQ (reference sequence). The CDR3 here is CASSSSGTPNEKLFF. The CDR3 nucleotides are TGTGCCAGCAGCTCCTCCGGGACACCCAATGAAAAACTGTTTTTT.

For the CDR3, the DNA is TGTGCCAGCAGCTTAATTCCTAGCAGCACAGATACGCAGTATTTT. Amino acids: CASSLIPSSTDTQYF. V usage is TRBV11-2 and J usage is TRBJ2-3, with D perhaps matching TRBD2 (5 bases). V shed 2 bases and J shed 0 bases, with 9 bases lying between them. Per germline, CDR1 SGHAT and CDR2 FQNNGV. The CDR3 runs 15 residues.

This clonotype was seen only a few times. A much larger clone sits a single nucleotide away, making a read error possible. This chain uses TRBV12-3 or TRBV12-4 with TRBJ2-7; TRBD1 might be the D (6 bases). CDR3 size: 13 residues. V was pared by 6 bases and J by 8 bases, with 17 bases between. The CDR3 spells CASSGVGAHKQYF. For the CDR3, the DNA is TGTGCCAGCAGCGGGGTGGGGGCCCACAAGCAGTACTTC.

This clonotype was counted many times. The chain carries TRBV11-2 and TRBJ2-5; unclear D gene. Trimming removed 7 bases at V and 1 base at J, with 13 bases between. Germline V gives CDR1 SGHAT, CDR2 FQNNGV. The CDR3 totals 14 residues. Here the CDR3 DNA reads TGTGCCAGCAAACTCCTTCCCGCCCAAGAGACCCAGTACTTC. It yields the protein CASKLLPAQETQYF.

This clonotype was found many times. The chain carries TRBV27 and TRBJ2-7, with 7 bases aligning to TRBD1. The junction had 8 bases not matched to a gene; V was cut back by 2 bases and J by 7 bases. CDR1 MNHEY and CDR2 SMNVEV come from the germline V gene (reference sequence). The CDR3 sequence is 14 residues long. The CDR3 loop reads CASSLGQGVGEQYF. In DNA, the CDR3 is TGTGCCAGCAGTTTAGGGCAGGGGGTGGGGGAGCAGTACTTC.

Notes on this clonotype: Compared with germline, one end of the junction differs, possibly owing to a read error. The CDR3 nucleotides read TGTGACAGCAGTTTTGCGGGGATGAGCAATCAGCCCCAGCATTTT. Translation gives CDSSFAGMSNQPQHF. The chain is built from TRBV27 and TRBJ1-5, with D unclear. The CDR3 has 15 residues. Germline V gene data show CDR1 as MNHEY and CDR2 as SMNVEV (reference sequence).

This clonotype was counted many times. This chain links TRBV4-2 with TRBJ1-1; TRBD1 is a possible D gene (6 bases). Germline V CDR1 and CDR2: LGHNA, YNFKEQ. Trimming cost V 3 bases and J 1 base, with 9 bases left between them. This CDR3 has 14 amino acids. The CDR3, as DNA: TGTGCCAGCAGCCAGATACAGGGGAACACTGAAGCTTTCTTT. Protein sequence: CASSQIQGNTEAFF.

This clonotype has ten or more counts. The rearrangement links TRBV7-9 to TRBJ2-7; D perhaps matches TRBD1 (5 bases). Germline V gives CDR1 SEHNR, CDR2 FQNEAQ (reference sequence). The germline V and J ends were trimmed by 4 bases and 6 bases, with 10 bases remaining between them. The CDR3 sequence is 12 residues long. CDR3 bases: TGTGCCAGCAGCTCCTTGGGGCGCGAGCAGTACTTC. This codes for CASSSLGREQYF. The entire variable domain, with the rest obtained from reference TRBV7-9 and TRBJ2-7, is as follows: DTGVSQNPRHKITKRGQNVTFRCDPISEHNRLYWYRQTLGQGPEFLTYFQNEAQLEKSRLLSDRFSAERPKGSFSTLEIQRTEQGDSAMYLCASSSLGREQYFGPGTRLTVT.

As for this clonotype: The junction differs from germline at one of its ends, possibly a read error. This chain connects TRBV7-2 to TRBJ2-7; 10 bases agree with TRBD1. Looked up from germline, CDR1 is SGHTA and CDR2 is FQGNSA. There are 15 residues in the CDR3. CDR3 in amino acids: CASSTTGTGAHEQYF. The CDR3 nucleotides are TGTGCCAGCAGCACCACCGGGACAGGGGCCCACGAGCAATACTTC.

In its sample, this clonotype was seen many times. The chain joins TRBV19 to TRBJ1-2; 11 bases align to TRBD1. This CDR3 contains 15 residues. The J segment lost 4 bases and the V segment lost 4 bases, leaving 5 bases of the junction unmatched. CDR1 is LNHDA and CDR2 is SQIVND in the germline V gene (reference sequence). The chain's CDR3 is CASSTGTGGLYGYTF. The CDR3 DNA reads TGTGCCAGTAGTACCGGGACAGGGGGTCTCTATGGCTACACCTTC.

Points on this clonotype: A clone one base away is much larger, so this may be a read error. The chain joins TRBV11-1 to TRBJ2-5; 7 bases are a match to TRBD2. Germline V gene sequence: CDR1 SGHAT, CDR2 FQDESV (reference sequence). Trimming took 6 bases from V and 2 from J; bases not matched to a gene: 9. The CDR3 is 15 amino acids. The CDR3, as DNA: TGTGCCAGCAGTGCGGGGGTGAGACATCAAGAGACCCAGTACTTC. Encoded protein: CASSAGVRHQETQYF.

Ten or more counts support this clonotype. The CDR3: CASSLGGAPDTQYF. The CDR3 DNA is TGTGCCAGCAGCTTAGGGGGGGCCCCAGATACGCAGTATTTT. The chain combines TRBV7-9 with TRBJ2-3, with D perhaps matching TRBD1 or TRBD2 (6 bases each). The V end was cut by 1 base, the J end by 4 bases, with 9 bases between. The CDR3 is 14 residues long. Germline V gene lookup returns CDR1 SEHNR and CDR2 FQNEAQ (reference sequence).

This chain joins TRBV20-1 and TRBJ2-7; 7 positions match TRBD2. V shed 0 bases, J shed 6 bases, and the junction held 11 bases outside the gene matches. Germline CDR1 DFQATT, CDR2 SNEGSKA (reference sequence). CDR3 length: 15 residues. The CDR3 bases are TGCAGTGCTAGAGACGGGGAGGGAGGGCTAAGCGAGCAGTACTTC. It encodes CSARDGEGGLSEQYF.

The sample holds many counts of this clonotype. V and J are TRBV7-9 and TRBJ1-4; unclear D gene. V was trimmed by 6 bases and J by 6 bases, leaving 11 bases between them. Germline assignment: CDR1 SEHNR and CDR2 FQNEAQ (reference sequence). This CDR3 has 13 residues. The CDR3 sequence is CASRSTADEKLFF. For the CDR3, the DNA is TGTGCCAGCAGATCTACAGCTGATGAAAAACTGTTTTTT. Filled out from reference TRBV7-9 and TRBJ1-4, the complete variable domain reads DTGVSQNPRHKITKRGQNVTFRCDPISEHNRLYWYRQTLGQGPEFLTYFQNEAQLEKSRLLSDRFSAERPKGSFSTLEIQRTEQGDSAMYLCASRSTADEKLFFGSGTQLSVL.